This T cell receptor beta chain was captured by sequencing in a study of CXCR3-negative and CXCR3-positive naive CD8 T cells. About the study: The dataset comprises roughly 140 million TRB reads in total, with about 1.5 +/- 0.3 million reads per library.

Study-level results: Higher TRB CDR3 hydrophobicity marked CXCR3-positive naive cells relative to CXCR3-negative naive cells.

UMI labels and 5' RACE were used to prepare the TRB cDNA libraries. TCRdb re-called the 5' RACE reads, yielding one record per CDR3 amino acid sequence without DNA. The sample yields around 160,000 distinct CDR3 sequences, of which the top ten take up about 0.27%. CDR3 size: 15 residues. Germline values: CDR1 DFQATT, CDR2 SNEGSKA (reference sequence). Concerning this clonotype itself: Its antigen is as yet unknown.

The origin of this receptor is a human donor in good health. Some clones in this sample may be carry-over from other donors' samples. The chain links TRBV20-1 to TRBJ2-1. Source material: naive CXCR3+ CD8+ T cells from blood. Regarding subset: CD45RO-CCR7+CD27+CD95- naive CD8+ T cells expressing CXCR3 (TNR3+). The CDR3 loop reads CSASSGQSSYNEQFF.